This T cell receptor (beta chain) was documented in a study of blood T cell repertoires in COVID-19. Background on the study: Italy, Spain and the United States were the sources of the convalescent and acute COVID-19 samples.

Repertoires were generated with immunoSEQ multiplex PCR, while TCRdb's copy carries only in-frame clones and drops some. The sample has 250,000 or so clones, over 80% seen once. Trimming removed 0 bases from V and 0 bases from J, with 8 bases in between. The CDR3 is 16 residues long. Germline loops: CDR1 MRHNA, CDR2 SNTAGT. The V call is TRBV6-4, the J call TRBJ2-2; D possibly corresponds to TRBD1 (6 bases). Sequencing was performed on PBMCs or T cells enriched from blood (not recorded which). The clonotype originates from a woman aged 40-49 years who had been exposed to COVID-19. DNA for the CDR3: TGTGCCAGCAGTGACTCCGGGACAACGAACACCGGGGAGCTGTTTTTT. Translating gives CASSDSGTTNTGELFF.